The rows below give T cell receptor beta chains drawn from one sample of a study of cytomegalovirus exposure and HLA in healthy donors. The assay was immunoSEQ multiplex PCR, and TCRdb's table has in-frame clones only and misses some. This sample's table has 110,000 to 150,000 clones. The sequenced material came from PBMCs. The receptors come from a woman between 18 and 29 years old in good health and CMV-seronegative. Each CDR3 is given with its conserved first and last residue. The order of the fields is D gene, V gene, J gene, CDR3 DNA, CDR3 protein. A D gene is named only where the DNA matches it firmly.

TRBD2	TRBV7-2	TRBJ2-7	TGTGCCAGCAGCTTAGGGACTAGCGGGTTGCCCTACGAGCAGTACTTC	CASSLGTSGLPYEQYF
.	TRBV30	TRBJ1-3	TGTGCCTGGACCCCGTTCTCTGGAAACACCATATATTTT	CAWTPFSGNTIYF
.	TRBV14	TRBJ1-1	TGTGCCAGCAGCCAAGATGGGAGGGGATTGGCTTTCTTT	CASSQDGRGLAFF
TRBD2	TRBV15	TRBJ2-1	TGTGCCACCAGCAGAGATCGACTAGCGGACTCCTACAATGAGCAGTTCTTC	CATSRDRLADSYNEQFF
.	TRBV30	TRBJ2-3	TGTGCCTGGAACGCCCGGGGGACAGATACGCAGTATTTT	CAWNARGTDTQYF
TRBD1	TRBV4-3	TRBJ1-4	TGCGCCAGCAGACTGACAGGGGCGGACGAAAAACTGTTTTTT	CASRLTGADEKLFF
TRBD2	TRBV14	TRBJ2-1	TGTGCCAGCAGCCCCTTAACTAGCGGGAGGTCCTACAATGAGCAGTTCTTC	CASSPLTSGRSYNEQFF
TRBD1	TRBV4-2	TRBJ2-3	TGTGCCAGCAGCCAAGATTTCACAGGGGCCAACACAGATACGCAGTATTTT	CASSQDFTGANTDTQYF
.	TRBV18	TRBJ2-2	TGTGCCAGCTCACCACCGTCTGGCCCCGGGGAGCTGTTTTTT	CASSPPSGPGELFF
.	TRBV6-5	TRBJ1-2	TGTGCCAGCAGCCCGGAGGACAGTTTCTATGGCTACACCTTC	CASSPEDSFYGYTF
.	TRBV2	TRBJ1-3	TGTGTCACCGCGGGAAGGTTTGCTGGAAACACCATATATTTT	CVTAGRFAGNTIYF
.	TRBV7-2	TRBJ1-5	TGTGCCAGCAGCTTAGTAAAGGGAGGTCAGCCCCAGCATTTT	CASSLVKGGQPQHF
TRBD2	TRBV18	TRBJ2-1	TGTGCCAGCTCAGGGCTAGCGGACTACAATGAGCAGTTCTTC	CASSGLADYNEQFF
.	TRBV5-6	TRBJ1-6	TGTGCCAGCAGCTTTGACGGACAGCGGGGCGATTCACCCCTCCACTTT	CASSFDGQRGDSPLHF
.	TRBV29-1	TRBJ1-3	TGCAGCGGCAGGGTCTCTGGAAACACCATATATTTT	CSGRVSGNTIYF
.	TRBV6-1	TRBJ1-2	TGTGCCAGCAGTGAAGCCCCTCTGGGCAGGGTCGGCTATGGCTACACCTTC	CASSEAPLGRVGYGYTF
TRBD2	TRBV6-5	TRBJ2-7	TGTGCCAGCAGTTATAGCGCGAGCGGGGGGTACGAGCAGTACTTC	CASSYSASGGYEQYF
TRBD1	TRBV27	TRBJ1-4	TGTGCCAGCCAGGGGGCGGATGAAAAACTGTTTTTT	CASQGADEKLFF
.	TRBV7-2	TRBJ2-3	TGTGCCAGCAGCTTCAACAGGGAGAATACGCAGTATTTT	CASSFNRENTQYF
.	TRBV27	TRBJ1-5	TGTGCCAGCAGCCTACAGGAGAAACAGCCCCAGCATTTT	CASSLQEKQPQHF
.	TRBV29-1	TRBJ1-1	TGCAGCGTTGATCAGGTATGGGCTTTCTTT	CSVDQVWAFF
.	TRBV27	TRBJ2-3	TGTGCCAGCAGTCCTAGCAGGACAGATACGCAGTATTTT	CASSPSRTDTQYF
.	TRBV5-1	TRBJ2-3	TGCGCCAGCAGCTGGAAAAGGGGTTATGGTGACAGCACAGATACGCAGTATTTT	CASSWKRGYGDSTDTQYF
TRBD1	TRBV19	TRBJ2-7	TGTGCCAGTAGTCCCGGACAGGGGGCCTACGAGCAGTACTTC	CASSPGQGAYEQYF
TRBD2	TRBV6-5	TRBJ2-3	TGTGCCACCCGGGCTGGCCTAGCGGGCACAGATACGCAGTATTTT	CATRAGLAGTDTQYF
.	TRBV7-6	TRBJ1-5	TGTGCCAGCAGCTTATTGGTTGGGGCCAATCAGCCCCAGCATTTT	CASSLLVGANQPQHF
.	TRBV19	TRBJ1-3	TGTGCCAGTATGGATTGGAGTTCAGGAAACACCATATATTTT	CASMDWSSGNTIYF
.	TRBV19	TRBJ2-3	TGTGCCAGTAGTACCAGGGGATACATCACAGATACGCAGTATTTT	CASSTRGYITDTQYF
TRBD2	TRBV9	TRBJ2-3	TGTGCCAGCAGCCGGACTAGCGGGACAGATACGCAGTATTTT	CASSRTSGTDTQYF
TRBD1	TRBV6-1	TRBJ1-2	TGTGCCAGCAGCGAACTCCCGGGACAGGCTAACTATGGCTACACCTTC	CASSELPGQANYGYTF
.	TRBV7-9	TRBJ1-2	TGTGCCAGCAGCTTAGGACAGCCCTATGGCTACACCTTC	CASSLGQPYGYTF
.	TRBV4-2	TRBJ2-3	TGTGCCAGCAGCCAAGACCTCCGTACGCAGTATTTT	CASSQDLRTQYF
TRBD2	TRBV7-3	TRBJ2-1	TGTGCCAGCAGCCCCGGTGGTAGCGGGAGGTGGGTCTTC	CASSPGGSGRWVF
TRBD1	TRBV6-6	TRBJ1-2	TGTGCCAGCAGTTTAACCCCGGGACAGGCCTATGGCTACACCTTC	CASSLTPGQAYGYTF
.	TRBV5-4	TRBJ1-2	TGTGCCAGCAGCTTGGACTCTAACTATGGCTACACCTTC	CASSLDSNYGYTF
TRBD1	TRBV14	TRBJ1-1	TGTGCCAGCAGCCAAGGGCCGCGGACAGGGCAACTGTTT	CASSQGPRTGQLF
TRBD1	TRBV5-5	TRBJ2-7	TGTGCCAGCAGCTCTACTTGGACAGGATTCTCCTACGAGCAGTACTTC	CASSSTWTGFSYEQYF
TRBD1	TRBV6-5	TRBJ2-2	TGTGCCAGTAGGCCGGGACAGCGCACCGGGGAGCTGTTTTTT	CASRPGQRTGELFF
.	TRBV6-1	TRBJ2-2	TGTGCCAGCCGTTTATTCTCCGGGGAGCTGTTTTTT	CASRLFSGELFF
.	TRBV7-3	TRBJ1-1	TGTGCCAGCAGCATACATGACAGTTCCACTGAAGCTTTCTTT	CASSIHDSSTEAFF
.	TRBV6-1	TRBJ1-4	TGTGCCAGCAGTGAAAATGCGCAGGGTCTCATTTTAAAACTGTTTTTT	CASSENAQGLILKLFF